This TCR beta chain was sequenced in a study of blood T cell dynamics during melanoma immunotherapy. Study-level points and caveats: Clones driving repertoire changes may be melanoma-specific or general immune activation. Unlike progressors, later disease-control patients had W3 repertoires gaining clonality or diversity.

Produced via immunoSEQ multiplex PCR; TCRdb's table is partial and in-frame only. In the table there are 11,000 to 15,000 clones, over 75% of which are singletons. This clone showed up just a few times. Antigen unknown. CDR3 length: 14 residues. V was cut by 0 bases and J by 6 bases, with 9 bases left in between. Per germline, CDR1 SGHRS and CDR2 YFSETQ. Indicated time point: pre-treatment baseline. Samples come from before therapy and from week 3 after the first blockade cycle. This receptor was taken from a human donor with melanoma. V and J are TRBV5-1 and TRBJ2-2; D might be TRBD1 (6 bases). The sequencing used blood, collected from a patient treated with checkpoint blockade. CDR3 residues: CASSLGQASGELFF. CDR3 in DNA: TGCGCCAGCAGCTTGGGACAGGCCTCCGGGGAGCTGTTTTTT.